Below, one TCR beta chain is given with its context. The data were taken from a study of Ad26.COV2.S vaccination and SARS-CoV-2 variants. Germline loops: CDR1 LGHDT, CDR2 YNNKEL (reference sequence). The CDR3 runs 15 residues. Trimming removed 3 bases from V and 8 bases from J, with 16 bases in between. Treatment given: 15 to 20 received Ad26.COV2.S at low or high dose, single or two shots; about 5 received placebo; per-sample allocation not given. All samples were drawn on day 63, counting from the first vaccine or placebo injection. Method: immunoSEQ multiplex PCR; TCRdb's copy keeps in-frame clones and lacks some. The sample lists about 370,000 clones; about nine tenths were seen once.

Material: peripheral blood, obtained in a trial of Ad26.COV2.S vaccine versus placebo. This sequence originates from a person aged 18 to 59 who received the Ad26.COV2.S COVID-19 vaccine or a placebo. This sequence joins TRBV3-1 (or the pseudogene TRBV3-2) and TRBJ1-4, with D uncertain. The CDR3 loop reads CASSQDRARGEKLFF. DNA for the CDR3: TGTGCCAGCAGCCAGGACCGGGCCCGGGGAGAAAAACTGTTTTTT.